This T cell receptor (beta chain) appears in the sequencing data of a study of post-analysis software for immune sequencing data. Overall study results and limits: Compared with controls, patients had more of five TRBV segments, including TRBV5-6, TRBV5-1 and TRBV20-1. F measure clustering grouped samples strongly by preparation batch.

In the case of this clonotype: What it binds is unknown.

The CDR3 contains 15 residues. Each TCR beta cDNA library carried unique molecular identifiers. TCRdb fed the PCR reads into MiXCR, producing one record per CDR3 protein. The repertoire includes some 500,000 distinct CDR3 sequences, around 40% of them detected once, and about 12% sits in the top ten. The sequence derives from a girl under 18 with multiple sclerosis. The rearrangement links TRBV21-1 to TRBJ2-3; the table calls TRBD2, which could not be checked here. TRBV21-1 constitutes a pseudogene. The sample taken for sequencing was blood. The CDR3 loop reads CASSPKRLCTDTQYF. DNA of the CDR3: TGTGCCAGCAGCCCCAAGCGGTTATGCACAGATACGCAGTATTTT.